This TCR beta chain was obtained from a study of human T cells and chemical hapten exposure. Whole-study context: Reading of the patch tests, which applied 0.01% DPC to the upper back, occurred at 6 days.

The sample holds a few counts of this clonotype. Its target is unknown. This CDR3 has 15 residues. V lost 1 base to trimming and J lost 4 bases, with 15 bases between them. Germline CDR1 and CDR2: SQVTM and ANQGSEA. The study's findings and limits: Expanded TCRs formed significantly more large CDR3 similarity clusters than controls.

Stated time point: patch test 1, 2 weeks after DPC sensitization. Treatment specified: therapeutic diphenylcyclopropenone sensitization with weekly scalp DPC. Extraction of total RNA was performed on unfractionated whole blood. The library tagged each cDNA molecule with unique molecular identifiers. TCRdb recomputed calls from the RACE reads with MiXCR, one row per CDR3 protein. The table shows approximately 52,000 distinct CDR3 sequences, with 11% occurring only once. The receptor comes from a woman between 35 and 50 years old with alopecia areata. Some clones in this sample may be carry-over from other donors' samples. The V gene is TRBV29-1, the J gene TRBJ2-3, with D possibly matching TRBD1 (5 bases). This specimen consisted of whole blood, obtained in connection with sensitization to the hapten diphenylcyclopropenone (DPC). CDR3 bases: TGCAGCGTTGAAGGGCGGCAGGGTCACGCAGATACGCAGTATTTT. This codes for CSVEGRQGHADTQYF.